Shown below are 18 T cell receptor beta chains from a single sample sequenced in a study of PD-1 blockade in classical Hodgkin lymphoma. Method: immunoSEQ multiplex PCR; TCRdb's copy keeps in-frame clones and lacks some. The table has roughly 100,000 clones, approximately 89% seen once. As for time point: cycle 4 day 1 (C4D1), after five to seven weeks of nivolumab. Each patient relapsed following autologous stem cell transplantation, and prior brentuximab vedotin exposure differed. Specimen: peripheral blood mononuclear cells (PBMCs), collected before the fourth cycle of nivolumab. Every receptor here comes from a human donor with classical Hodgkin lymphoma.

The chain is built from TRBV7-2 and TRBJ2-2; TRBD1 is a possible D gene (6 bases). Germline V lookup: CDR1 SGHTA, CDR2 FQGNSA. The CDR3 consists of 12 residues. V was clipped by 5 bases and J by 5 bases, with 6 bases between them. CDR3 region: CASSQGTGELFF. The CDR3 bases are TGTGCCAGCAGCCAGGGGACCGGGGAGCTGTTTTTT.

This chain links TRBV28 with TRBJ1-5; TRBD1 agrees at 10 bases. V lost 10 bases, J lost 7 bases, and 10 bases stayed unmatched. This CDR3 contains 14 residues. Germline V CDR1 and CDR2: MDHEN, SYDVKM. CDR3: CATHLTGGRQPQHF. DNA of the CDR3: TGTGCCACCCATTTGACAGGGGGCAGGCAGCCCCAGCATTTT.

This chain links TRBV11-3 with TRBJ2-7; 13 bases are a match to TRBD2. Trimming at V came to 5 bases and at J to 2 bases, leaving 3 bases not matched to a gene. Per the germline V gene, CDR1 is SGHNT and CDR2 is YENEEA. The CDR3 is 15 amino acids. CDR3 sequence reads: CASSRGTSGAYEQYF. CDR3 DNA: TGTGCCAGCAGCAGGGGGACTAGCGGGGCCTACGAGCAGTACTTC.

CDR3 protein: CASSQEGAEANYGYTF. In DNA form, the CDR3 reads TGTGCCAGCAGCCAAGAAGGAGCGGAAGCTAACTATGGCTACACCTTC. The chain has TRBV4-2 and TRBJ1-2; D is undetermined. Looked up from germline, CDR1 is LGHNA and CDR2 is YNFKEQ. The CDR3 is 16 amino acids. Between the trimmed V and J ends, which lost 0 bases and 0 bases, there was a span of 11 bases.

The chain joins TRBV6-1 to TRBJ1-3; 8 nucleotides line up with TRBD1. The germline V gene has CDR1 MNHNS and CDR2 SASEGT. V was clipped by 4 bases and J by 0 bases; unmatched bases: 2. This CDR3 region has 15 residues. CDR3 in amino acids: CASSGTGLSGNTIYF. CDR3 coding DNA: TGTGCCAGCAGTGGGACAGGGCTCTCTGGAAACACCATATATTTT.

The chain employs TRBV2 and TRBJ2-1, with D uncertain. V was pared by 3 bases and J by 10 bases, with 7 bases between. Germline lookup yields CDR1 SNHLY and CDR2 FYNNEI. This CDR3 is built from 11 residues. The CDR3 protein is CASSEWEEQFF. The CDR3 DNA sequence: TGTGCCAGCAGTGAGTGGGAAGAGCAGTTCTTC.

This chain uses TRBV6-5 with TRBJ2-7; 7 bases fit TRBD2. Looked up from germline, CDR1 is MNHEY and CDR2 is SVGAGI. The CDR3 has 13 residues. With 6 bases clipped from V and 4 bases from J, the junction kept 6 bases outside the gene matches. The CDR3 DNA reads as TGTGCCAGCAGCCCCGGGAGGATATACGAGCAGTACTTC. This encodes CASSPGRIYEQYF.

The chain is built from TRBV11-2 and TRBJ1-1; a possible D gene is TRBD1 (5 bases). CDR3 length equals 14 residues. V gave up 1 base and J gave up 8 bases, with 14 bases separating them. CDR1 SGHAT and CDR2 FQNNGV come from the germline V gene. CDR3 in amino acids: CASSLGARDLEAFF. The CDR3 coding sequence is TGTGCCAGCAGCTTAGGCGCCAGGGATCTAGAAGCTTTCTTT. Together with reference TRBV11-2 and TRBJ1-1, the CDR3 gives the full variable domain: EAGVAQSPRYKIIEKRQSVAFWCNPISGHATLYWYQQILGQGPKLLIQFQNNGVVDDSQLPKDRFSAERLKGVDSTLKIQPAKLEDSAVYLCASSLGARDLEAFFGQGTRLTVV.

V usage is TRBV2 and J usage is TRBJ1-1; no definite D call. This CDR3 is 16 amino acids long. The V end lost 1 base, the J end lost 0 bases, and 12 bases lay between the germline ends. CDR1 and CDR2 from the germline V gene are SNHLY and FYNNEI. DNA for the CDR3: TGTGCCAGCAGTGAAGGCACAGCTCTCATGAACACTGAAGCTTTCTTT. Translating it yields CASSEGTALMNTEAFF.

This rearrangement joins TRBV5-1 to TRBJ1-1; D unresolved. The CDR3 is made up of 13 amino acids. V was pared by 3 bases and J by 3 bases, with 9 bases between. Germline V CDR1 and CDR2: SGHRS, YFSETQ. CDR3 DNA: TGCGCCAGCAGCTATGGACTCGACACTGAAGCTTTCTTT. Its translation: CASSYGLDTEAFF.

The chain combines TRBV5-1 with TRBJ2-7; perhaps TRBD1 as D (6 bases). This CDR3 has 14 amino acids. In germline, CDR1 is SGHRS, CDR2 YFSETQ. V was trimmed by 5 bases and J by 0 bases, leaving 12 bases between them. CDR3 nucleotide sequence: TGCGCCAGCAGATATGACAGGTCCTCCTACGAGCAGTACTTC. Translated, it gives CASRYDRSSYEQYF.

The chain carries TRBV10-3 and TRBJ2-5, with 10 nucleotides matching TRBD1. The trim removed 2 bases at V and 2 bases at J, leaving 5 bases unmatched. Germline-derived CDR1 and CDR2 are ENHRY and SYGVKD. The CDR3 contains 16 residues. CDR3: CAISEPPGQGQETQYF. The CDR3 bases are TGTGCCATCAGTGAGCCTCCGGGACAGGGGCAAGAGACCCAGTACTTC.

The chain uses TRBV5-6 and TRBJ1-2, with D hard to call. The V and J ends lost 0 bases and 4 bases respectively, with 10 bases between them. The CDR3 has 14 amino acids. In germline, CDR1 is SGHDT, CDR2 YYEEEE. CDR3 sequence (DNA): TGTGCCAGCAGCTTGGCCGGCTCTTCCTATGGCTACACCTTC. This codes for CASSLAGSSYGYTF.

J is TRBJ1-3 and V is TRBV18; D is undetermined. The germline gives CDR1 KGHSH, CDR2 LQKENI. This CDR3 spans 14 amino acids. Trimming pared 6 bases from V and 3 bases from J, leaving 12 bases between. CDR3 sequence reads: CASSHEGGGNTIYF. CDR3 in DNA: TGTGCCAGCTCGCACGAGGGTGGTGGAAACACCATATATTTT.

The V call is TRBV11-3, the J call TRBJ2-1; the D call may be TRBD1 or TRBD2 (6 bases each). CDR3 length: 15 residues. The germline V and J ends were trimmed by 4 bases and 3 bases, with 13 bases remaining between them. Germline values: CDR1 SGHNT, CDR2 YENEEA. In nucleotides, the CDR3 is TGTGCCAGCAGCTCTGGAGGAGGGGGCTACAATGAGCAGTTCTTC. Protein product: CASSSGGGGYNEQFF.

V and J are TRBV10-3 and TRBJ1-1; D remains ambiguous. Trimming took off 2 bases at V and 0 bases at J, with 7 bases between the two ends. This CDR3 region has 14 residues. Germline-derived CDR1 and CDR2 are ENHRY and SYGVKD. The CDR3: CAISERTVNTEAFF. The DNA for the CDR3 is TGTGCCATCAGTGAGCGGACGGTGAACACTGAAGCTTTCTTT.

The chain combines TRBV7-9 with TRBJ2-7; 11 bases align to TRBD2. This CDR3 region has 17 residues. Losses at the gene ends were 4 bases for V and 0 bases for J; bases not matched to a gene: 8. Germline loops: CDR1 SEHNR, CDR2 FQNEAQ (reference sequence). The CDR3: CASSYGTSGVSSYEQYF. The CDR3 DNA follows: TGTGCCAGCAGCTACGGGACTAGCGGCGTAAGCTCCTACGAGCAGTACTTC.

The table lists this clone with a count of one. The chain uses TRBV14 and TRBJ2-3; TRBD2 matches 8 bases. V dropped 6 bases and J dropped 0; count of bases not matched to a gene: 2. The CDR3 has 14 residues. Germline CDR1 reads SGHDN; CDR2 reads FVKESK. CDR3 sequence: CASRTSGSTDTQYF. The DNA of the CDR3 is TGTGCCAGCAGAACTAGCGGAAGCACAGATACGCAGTATTTT.